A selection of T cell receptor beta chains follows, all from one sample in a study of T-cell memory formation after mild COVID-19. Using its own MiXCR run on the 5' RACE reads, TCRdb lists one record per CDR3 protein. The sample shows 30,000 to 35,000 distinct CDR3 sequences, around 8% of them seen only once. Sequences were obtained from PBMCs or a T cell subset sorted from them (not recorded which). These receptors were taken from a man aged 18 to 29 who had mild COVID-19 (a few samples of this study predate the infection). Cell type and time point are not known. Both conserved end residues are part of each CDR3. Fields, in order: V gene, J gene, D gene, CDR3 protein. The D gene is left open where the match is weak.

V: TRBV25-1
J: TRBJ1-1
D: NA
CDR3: CASSSTLRDPVREAFF

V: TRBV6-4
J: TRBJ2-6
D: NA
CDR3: CASSDRVGANVLTF

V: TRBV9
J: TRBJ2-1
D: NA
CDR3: CASSPPGGLSYNEQFF

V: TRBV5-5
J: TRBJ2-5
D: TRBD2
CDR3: CASSLEVAGGRETQYF

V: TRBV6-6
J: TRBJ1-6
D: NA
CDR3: CASSYTSSYNSPLHF

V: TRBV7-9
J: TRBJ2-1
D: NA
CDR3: CASSLGRGEQFF

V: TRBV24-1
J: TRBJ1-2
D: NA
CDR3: CATSDLDSRYGYTF

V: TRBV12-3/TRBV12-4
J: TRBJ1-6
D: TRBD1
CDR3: CASSPGTVYNSPLHF

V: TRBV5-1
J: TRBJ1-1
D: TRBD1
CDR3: CASSFRGNEAFF

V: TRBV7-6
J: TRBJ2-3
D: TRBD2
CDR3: CASSPRIAGGGTDTQYF

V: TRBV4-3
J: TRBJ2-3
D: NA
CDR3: CASSPSWGNTDTQYF

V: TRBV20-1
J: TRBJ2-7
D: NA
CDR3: CSAISRGVWIEQYF

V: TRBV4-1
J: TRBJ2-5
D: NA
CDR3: CASSQDPLIQETQYF

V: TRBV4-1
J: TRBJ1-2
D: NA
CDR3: CASSQAAGGPWNYGYTF

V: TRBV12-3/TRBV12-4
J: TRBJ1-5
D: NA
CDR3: CASSLGGSVNQPQHF

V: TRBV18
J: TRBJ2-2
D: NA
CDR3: CASSPGMRTGELFF

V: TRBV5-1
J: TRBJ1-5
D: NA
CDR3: CASSFQEGQPQHF

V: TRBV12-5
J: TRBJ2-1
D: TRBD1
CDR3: CASAKTGQATYNEQFF

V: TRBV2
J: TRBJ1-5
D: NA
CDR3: CASNDFGNHPQHF

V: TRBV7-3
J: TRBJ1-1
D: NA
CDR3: CASSLYPGITEAFF

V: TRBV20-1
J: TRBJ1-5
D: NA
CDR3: CSASNGYRNQPQHF

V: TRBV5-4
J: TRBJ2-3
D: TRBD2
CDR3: CASSLASGGPDTQYF

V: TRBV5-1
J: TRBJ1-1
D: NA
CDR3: CASSLEMDTEAFF

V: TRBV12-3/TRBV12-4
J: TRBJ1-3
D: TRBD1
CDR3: CASKDRGVFTGNTIYF

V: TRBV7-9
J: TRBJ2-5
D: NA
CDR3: CASSARTGTETQYF

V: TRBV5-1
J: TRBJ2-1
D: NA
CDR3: CASGLAGAYNEQFF

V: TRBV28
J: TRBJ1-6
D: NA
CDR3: CASSLIPPLSTGMGNSPLHF

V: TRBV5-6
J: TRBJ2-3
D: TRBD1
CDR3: CASSSRDRGMDTQYF

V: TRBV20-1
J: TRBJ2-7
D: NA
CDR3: CSAQGVTSEQYF

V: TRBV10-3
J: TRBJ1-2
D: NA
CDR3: CAIRVEANYGYTF

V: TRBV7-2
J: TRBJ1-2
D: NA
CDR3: CASSLGVRSYGYTF

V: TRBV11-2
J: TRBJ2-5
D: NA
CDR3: CASSLPGAQETQYF

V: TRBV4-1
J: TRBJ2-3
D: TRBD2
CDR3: CASSLEPGGSTDTQYF

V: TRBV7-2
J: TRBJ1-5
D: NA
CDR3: CASSHYSQGFQPQHF

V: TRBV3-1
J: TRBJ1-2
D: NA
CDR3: CASSLKDSNYGYTF

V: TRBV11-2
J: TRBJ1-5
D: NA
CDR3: CASSLERVNQPQHF

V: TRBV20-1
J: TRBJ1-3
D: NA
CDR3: CSAFMPRGRNTIYF

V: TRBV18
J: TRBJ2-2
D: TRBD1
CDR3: CASSQDRVGYTGELFF

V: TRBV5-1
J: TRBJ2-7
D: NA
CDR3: CASSLGWGAYEQYF

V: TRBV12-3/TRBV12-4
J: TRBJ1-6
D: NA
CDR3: CASSLGALNSPLHF

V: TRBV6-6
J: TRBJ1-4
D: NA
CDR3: CASPPAEATNEKLFF

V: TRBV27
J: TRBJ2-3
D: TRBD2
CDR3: CASWPRRRGVTDTQYF

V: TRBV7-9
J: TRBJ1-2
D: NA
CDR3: CASSRLGVEDYTF

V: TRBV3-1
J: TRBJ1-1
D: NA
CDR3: CASSQETAYTEAFF

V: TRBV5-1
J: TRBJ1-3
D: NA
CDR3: CASSLEAGASGNTIYF

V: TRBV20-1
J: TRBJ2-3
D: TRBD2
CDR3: CSARSTSGRTDTQYF

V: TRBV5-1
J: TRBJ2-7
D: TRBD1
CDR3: CASSLDRGISYEQYF

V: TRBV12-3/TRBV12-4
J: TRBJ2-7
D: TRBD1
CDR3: CASSKDRGIYEQYF

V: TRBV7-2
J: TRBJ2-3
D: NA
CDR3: CASSSGYPTDTQYF

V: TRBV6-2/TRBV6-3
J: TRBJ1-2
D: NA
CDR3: CASSYPRSFAVYYGYTF

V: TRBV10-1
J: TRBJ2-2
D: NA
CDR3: CASSATLDLNTGELFF

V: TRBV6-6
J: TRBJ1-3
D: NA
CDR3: CASSYSQGTLSGNTIYF

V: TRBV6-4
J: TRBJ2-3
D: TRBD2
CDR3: CASSELAGEIDTQYF

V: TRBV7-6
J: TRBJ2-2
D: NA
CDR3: CASSSEDVTGELFF

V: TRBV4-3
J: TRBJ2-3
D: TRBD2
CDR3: CASSPRTSGGVDTQYF